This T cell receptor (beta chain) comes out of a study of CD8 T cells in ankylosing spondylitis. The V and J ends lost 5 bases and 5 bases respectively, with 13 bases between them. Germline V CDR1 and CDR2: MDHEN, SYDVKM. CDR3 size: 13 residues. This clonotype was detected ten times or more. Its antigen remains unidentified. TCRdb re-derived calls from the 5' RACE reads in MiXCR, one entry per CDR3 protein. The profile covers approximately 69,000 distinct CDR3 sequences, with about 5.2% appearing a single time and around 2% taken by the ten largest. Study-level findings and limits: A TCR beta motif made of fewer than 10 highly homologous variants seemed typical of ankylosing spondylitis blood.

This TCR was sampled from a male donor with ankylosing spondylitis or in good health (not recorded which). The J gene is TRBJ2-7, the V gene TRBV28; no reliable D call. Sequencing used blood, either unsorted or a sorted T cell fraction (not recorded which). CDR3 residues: CASSSGQSHEQYF. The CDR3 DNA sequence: TGTGCCAGCAGTAGTGGGCAGAGCCACGAGCAGTACTTC. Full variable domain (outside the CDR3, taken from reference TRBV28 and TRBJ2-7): DVKVTQSSRYLVKRTGEKVFLECVQDMDHENMFWYRQDPGLGLRLIYFSYDVKMKEKGDIPEGYSVSREKKERFSLILESASTNQTSMYLCASSSGQSHEQYFGPGTRLTVT.